The source of this T cell receptor beta chain is a study of graft-versus-host responses after intestinal transplantation. Study-level findings and limits: Some GvH clones were seen earlier in gut or blood, suggesting intestinal origin.

Remarks on this clone: Antigen: not known.

The CDR3 totals 16 residues. The germline CDR1 and CDR2 sequences are MDHEN and SYDVKM. V was shortened by 8 bases and J by 2 bases, with 19 bases between the two germline ends. Only in-frame clones appear in the TCRdb table, and some are missing; sequencing was by immunoSEQ multiplex PCR. The data show more than 65,000 clones, roughly 90% seen once. The genes are TRBV28 and TRBJ1-5; D possibly corresponds to TRBD1 (5 bases). This receptor was taken from a human donor who was the organ donor for an intestinal transplant. The sample here was unstimulated CD8+ T cells sorted from spleen or lymph node cells, taken before transplant. For the CDR3, the DNA is TGTGCCAGCGGGCCTCTAACCAGGGTAGGCAATCAGCCCCAGCATTTT. Encoded protein: CASGPLTRVGNQPQHF.